Listed here are 6 T cell receptor beta chains from one sample, sequenced in a study of blood T cell repertoires in COVID-19. Only in-frame clones appear in the TCRdb table, and some are missing; sequencing was by immunoSEQ multiplex PCR. The table lists around 160,000 clones, roughly 90% of them singletons. Sequencing was performed on PBMCs or T cells enriched from blood (not recorded which). The receptors stem from a woman under 40 with acute COVID-19.

V and J are TRBV5-6 and TRBJ1-1, with unresolved D. This CDR3 has 15 residues. V was trimmed by 1 base and J by 0 bases, leaving 10 bases between them. Germline V gene data show CDR1 as SGHDT and CDR2 as YYEEEE. The CDR3 bases are TGTGCCAGCAGCTTGAATGCAGGTATGAACACTGAAGCTTTCTTT. It is translated as CASSLNAGMNTEAFF.

The rearrangement links TRBV4-1 to TRBJ1-4; 8 positions agree with TRBD1. CDR3 length equals 19 residues. From germline, CDR1 is MGHRA and CDR2 YSYEKL. V shed 2 bases, J shed 4 bases, and the junction held 15 bases outside the gene matches. CDR3: CASSQTGQGGTAFNEKLFF. The CDR3 DNA follows: TGCGCCAGCAGCCAAACCGGACAGGGAGGGACAGCCTTTAATGAAAAACTGTTTTTT.

The rearrangement joins TRBV14 to TRBJ2-7; 7 bases match TRBD2. This CDR3 is 16 amino acids long. V lost 2 bases to trimming and J lost 0 bases; unmatched junction nucleotides: 7. CDR1 is SGHDN, CDR2 FVKESK, per germline. The CDR3 sequence is CASSQWGGSSSYEQYF. The CDR3 nucleotides are TGTGCCAGCAGCCAATGGGGCGGGAGTTCCTCCTACGAGCAGTACTTC.

The chain recombines TRBV13 with TRBJ2-1, with TRBD2 identical over 7 bases. Unmatched junction bases numbered 7, after V lost 3 bases and J lost 2 bases. Germline V CDR1 and CDR2: PRHDT, FYEKMQ (reference sequence). The CDR3 runs to 16 residues. The CDR3 here is CASSFERGRPYNEQFF. CDR3 DNA: TGTGCCAGCAGCTTCGAACGCGGGAGACCCTACAATGAGCAGTTCTTC.

The chain links TRBV10-3 to TRBJ1-1; 11 bases line up with TRBD1. The germline gives CDR1 ENHRY, CDR2 SYGVKD. J lost 1 base, V lost 10 bases, and 2 bases had no gene match. The length of the CDR3 is 13 residues. The CDR3 coding sequence is TGTGCCAGCGGACAGGGGGCGAACACTGAAGCTTTCTTT. Amino acids: CASGQGANTEAFF.

Only one count was recorded for this clone. V and J are TRBV4-3 and TRBJ2-5; 10 bases are shared with TRBD1. Germline CDR1 and CDR2: LGHNA and YSLEER. Trimming cost V 1 base and J 5 bases; bases outside gene matches: 4. This CDR3 is built from 15 residues. The CDR3, as DNA: TGCGCCAGCAGCCAAGCCCCGGGACAGGGGGAGACCCAGTACTTC. Encoded protein: CASSQAPGQGETQYF.